This entry lists 26 T cell receptor beta chains sequenced from one sample in a study of identical twins listed by TCRdb under 2016. Libraries were built with 5' RACE. TCRdb names Illumina HiSeq 2000 as the instrument used. The public reads were quality trimmed at Q25 with fastp and then assembled into clones with MiXCR by TCRdb, keeping productive beta chains. Rows are combined by CDR3 protein, so each entry shows the most common genes and DNA. A total of 500,000 to 650,000 distinct CDR3 sequences appear in this sample, under 8.5% of them only once. The ten biggest clones cover roughly 1.5% of the sample. The same sample was also used in a study of yellow fever vaccine responses in identical twins.

The material sequenced was PBMCs. The receptors here all came from a woman between 18 and 29 years old in good health.

This clonotype was found many times. The V and J genes are TRBV11-2 and TRBJ2-4; D may be TRBD2 (6 bases). Germline assignment: CDR1 SGHAT and CDR2 FQNNGV. Trimming shortened V by 5 bases and J by 2 bases, and 25 bases separated the two germline ends. CDR3 length: 19 amino acids. CDR3 nucleotide sequence: TGTGCCAGCAGCCATAGACTAGTTCTCGGTGTTGATACCAAAAACATTCAGTACTTC. It is translated as CASSHRLVLGVDTKNIQYF.

The CDR3 loop reads CASRTREAGELFF. Written as DNA, the CDR3 is TGTGCCAGCCGTACCAGGGAGGCCGGGGAGCTGTTTTTT. The genes are TRBV12-3 or TRBV12-4 and TRBJ2-2; tentatively, D is TRBD2 (6 bases). This CDR3 is 13 amino acids long. Trimming pared 8 bases from V and 6 bases from J, leaving 13 bases between.

This chain joins TRBV6-5 and TRBJ2-3; TRBD1 is a possible D gene (5 bases). The CDR3 spans 15 residues. V lost 0 bases and J lost 6, with 13 bases in between. Germline CDR1 and CDR2: MNHEY and SVGAGI. Here the CDR3 DNA reads TGTGCCAGCAGTTACTCGAGTGTTGGGGCTGATACGCAGTATTTT. Encoded protein: CASSYSSVGADTQYF.

The rearrangement links TRBV4-2 to TRBJ2-1; TRBD2 matches at 8 bases. The trim removed 3 bases at V and 6 bases at J, leaving 10 bases unmatched. Germline V gene sequence: CDR1 LGHNA, CDR2 YNFKEQ. The CDR3 is 16 residues long. The CDR3 sequence: CASSHTSGRTSNEQFF. CDR3 DNA: TGTGCCAGCAGCCATACTAGCGGTAGGACCTCCAATGAGCAGTTCTTC.

The chain combines TRBV28 with TRBJ2-3; 9 bases match TRBD1. V was clipped by 1 base and J by 0 bases; unmatched bases: 5. The CDR3 extends over 17 amino acids. Germline assignment: CDR1 MDHEN and CDR2 SYDVKM. CDR3 amino acids: CASSLYRQGESTDTQYF. The CDR3 nucleotides read TGTGCCAGCAGTTTATACAGACAGGGGGAAAGCACAGATACGCAGTATTTT.

This clonotype was seen more than once but under ten times. The chain uses TRBV10-2 and TRBJ1-5; D gene ambiguous. The CDR3 is 14 residues long. V dropped 5 bases and J dropped 0 bases, with 8 bases sitting between them. In germline, CDR1 is WSHSY, CDR2 SAAADI. Written as DNA, the CDR3 is TGCGCCAGCAGTCTGGCAGTTAGCAATCAGCCCCAGCATTTT. Protein sequence: CASSLAVSNQPQHF.

This clonotype has just a few counts. This chain joins TRBV19 and TRBJ1-2, with TRBD1 matching over 7 bases. Per the germline V gene, CDR1 is LNHDA and CDR2 is SQIVND (reference sequence). V was pared by 9 bases and J by 4 bases, with 11 bases of the junction left unmatched. This CDR3 has 14 amino acids. CDR3 in DNA: TGTGCCAGCACACACCGGGACAGCTTCTATGGCTACACCTTC. Its protein product is CASTHRDSFYGYTF.

The V gene is TRBV20-1, the J gene TRBJ2-3, with D unresolved. The CDR3 runs to 14 residues. Trimming removed 6 bases from V and 0 bases from J, with 13 bases in between. Germline CDR1 is DFQATT and CDR2 is SNEGSKA (reference sequence). DNA for the CDR3: TGCAGTGCGGCGCACCGCGGTAGCACAGATACGCAGTATTTT. Translating gives CSAAHRGSTDTQYF.

This clonotype was counted a few times. The rearrangement joins TRBV25-1 to TRBJ2-3; 7 bases fit TRBD2. Trimming took 2 bases from V and 4 from J; bases not matched to a gene: 12. The CDR3 consists of 17 residues. Germline CDR1 MGHDK, CDR2 SYGVNS. The CDR3 DNA reads as TGTGCCAGCAGTGAACCGGGGGGACTATTTTTCGCAGATACGCAGTATTTT. Protein: CASSEPGGLFFADTQYF.

CDR3 amino acids: CASRDPGGGYTF. In DNA, the CDR3 is TGTGCCAGCAGAGATCCCGGGGGTGGCTACACCTTC. This chain links TRBV9 with TRBJ1-2, with D tentatively TRBD1 (5 bases). Trimming pared 5 bases from V and 7 bases from J, leaving 12 bases between. The CDR3 consists of 12 residues. Germline CDR1 is SGDLS and CDR2 is YYNGEE.

This clonotype was counted between two and nine times. The V gene is TRBV2, the J gene TRBJ1-1; D is perhaps TRBD1 (6 bases). The germline V and J ends were trimmed by 6 bases and 3 bases, with 17 bases remaining between them. This CDR3 has 15 residues. From germline, CDR1 is SNHLY and CDR2 FYNNEI. CDR3 region: CASRELQGRDTEAFF. The CDR3 region has the DNA TGTGCCAGCAGGGAACTACAGGGTCGGGACACTGAAGCTTTCTTT.

The J gene is TRBJ2-1, the V gene TRBV18; 13 positions agree with TRBD2. The CDR3 contains 15 residues. From germline, CDR1 is KGHSH and CDR2 LQKENI. V trimming: 3 bases; J trimming: 9 bases; junction bases outside the gene matches: 5. In DNA, the CDR3 is TGTGCCAGCTCACCTTCGACTAGCGGGAGGACTGAGCAGTTCTTC. It translates to CASSPSTSGRTEQFF.

At least ten counts were recorded for this clonotype. The chain uses TRBV15 and TRBJ1-2, with 10 nucleotides matching TRBD1. The CDR3 is made up of 15 amino acids. J lost 4 bases, V lost 2 bases, and 4 bases had no gene match. Germline V lookup: CDR1 LNHNV, CDR2 YYDKDF (reference sequence). The DNA for the CDR3 is TGTGCCACCAGCAGAAGGACAGGGGGGATCTATGGCTACACCTTC. Its protein product is CATSRRTGGIYGYTF.

The genes are TRBV7-9 and TRBJ2-5; D not resolved. Germline V CDR1 and CDR2: SEHNR, FQNEAQ (reference sequence). The CDR3 spans 14 residues. V was pared by 5 bases and J by 1 base, with 11 bases between. The CDR3 bases are TGTGCCAGCAGCCGGGCGGACCCCCAAGAGACCCAGTACTTC. It yields the protein CASSRADPQETQYF.

This clonotype has only a few counts. The DNA for the CDR3 is TGCGCCAGCAGCTTGGCGGGCGGGCCAATCTACGAGCAGTACTTC. As protein: CASSLAGGPIYEQYF. The chain links TRBV5-1 to TRBJ2-7, with D possibly being TRBD2 (5 bases). The V and J ends lost 0 bases and 3 bases respectively, with 13 bases between them. Germline V gene lookup returns CDR1 SGHRS and CDR2 YFSETQ. The CDR3 has 15 amino acids.

This clonotype was picked up a small number of times. V gene TRBV20-1 combines with J gene TRBJ2-7, with TRBD1 matching 9 bases. This CDR3 spans 16 amino acids. Germline lookup yields CDR1 DFQATT and CDR2 SNEGSKA (reference sequence). V lost 3 bases and J lost 4; bases outside the gene matches: 13. In DNA form, the CDR3 reads TGCAGTGCTAGGGTCCCCGGGACAGGGAATGGGTACGAGCAGTACGTC. It encodes CSARVPGTGNGYEQYV.

Only a few counts were recorded for this clonotype. The J gene is TRBJ2-5, the V gene TRBV10-2; TRBD2 might be the D (6 bases). Germline assignment: CDR1 WSHSY and CDR2 SAAADI. The CDR3 runs 14 residues. Trimming stripped 3 bases from V and 2 bases from J, with 10 bases between. CDR3 in amino acids: CASSDSGQQETQYF. The CDR3 DNA is TGCGCCAGCAGTGATAGCGGACAACAAGAGACCCAGTACTTC.

This clonotype was seen more than once but under ten times. V and J are TRBV3-1 and TRBJ2-7; 8 nucleotides line up with TRBD2. This CDR3 region has 14 residues. The germline CDR1 and CDR2 sequences are LGHDT and YNNKEL (reference sequence). V trimming: 3 bases; J trimming: 7 bases; junction bases outside the gene matches: 8. CDR3 nucleotides: TGTGCCAGCAGCCATTACGGGAGGGCCGGGGAGCAGTACTTC. Amino acid sequence: CASSHYGRAGEQYF.

This clonotype was recorded at least ten times. The chain combines TRBV12-3 or TRBV12-4 with TRBJ2-1, with 10 nucleotides matching TRBD2. After removal of 7 bases from V and 4 bases from J, the junction contained 13 bases not matched to a gene. The CDR3 has 17 residues. The CDR3 DNA reads as TGTGCCAGCAACCACTGGGGTAGCGGGGGGCCTTACAATGAGCAGTTCTTC. Translated: CASNHWGSGGPYNEQFF.

A few counts support this clonotype. The rearrangement joins TRBV5-1 to TRBJ1-3; a weak D match, TRBD1 (5 bases). Germline lookup yields CDR1 SGHRS and CDR2 YFSETQ. Trimming pared 3 bases from V and 8 bases from J, leaving 18 bases between. This CDR3 is 15 amino acids long. This CDR3 reads CASSWGGLPGDTIYF. The CDR3 nucleotides are TGCGCCAGCAGCTGGGGGGGACTCCCCGGGGACACCATATATTTT.

This clonotype has just a few counts. The rearrangement links TRBV27 to TRBJ1-1; D perhaps matches TRBD1 (5 bases). Germline-derived CDR1 and CDR2 are MNHEY and SMNVEV (reference sequence). The CDR3 loop spans 15 amino acids. V dropped 6 bases and J dropped 2 bases, with 16 bases sitting between them. The CDR3 coding sequence is TGTGCCAGCAGATGGACGGGGGGAACCAACACTGAAGCTTTCTTT. This gives the protein CASRWTGGTNTEAFF.

This clonotype was picked up a small number of times. The V call is TRBV5-1, the J call TRBJ2-5; D is perhaps TRBD1 (5 bases). This CDR3 comprises 15 residues. V lost 4 bases to trimming and J lost 5 bases, with 18 bases between them. Per germline, CDR1 SGHRS and CDR2 YFSETQ. The CDR3 bases are TGCGCCAGCAGCAAGAGGCAGGGTAGAGCGGAGACCCAGTACTTC. Translation gives CASSKRQGRAETQYF.

This clonotype was counted ten times or more. The chain combines TRBV7-9 with TRBJ1-1; TRBD1 might be the D (6 bases). The CDR3 totals 12 residues. Per the germline V gene, CDR1 is SEHNR and CDR2 is FQNEAQ (reference sequence). V shed 5 bases and J shed 6 bases, with 10 bases lying between them. CDR3 bases: TGTGCCAGCAGCACCGGGACACCTGAAGCTTTCTTT. It encodes CASSTGTPEAFF.

Ten or more counts support this clonotype. The gene calls are TRBV12-3 or TRBV12-4 and TRBJ1-3, with D uncertain. The CDR3 runs to 14 residues. The germline V and J ends were trimmed by 3 bases and 0 bases, with 6 bases remaining between them. The CDR3 DNA sequence: TGTGCCAGCAGTTTGGCGGTCTCTGGAAACACCATATATTTT. It translates to CASSLAVSGNTIYF.

This clonotype has a handful of counts. The rearrangement uses TRBV20-1 and TRBJ1-1, with 7 bases lining up with TRBD1. The V gene's germline CDR1 is DFQATT and CDR2 SNEGSKA (reference sequence). The CDR3 is 12 residues long. V gave up 6 bases and J gave up 6 bases; unmatched junction bases: 7. The CDR3 protein is CSALRGQPEAFF. The CDR3 bases are TGCAGTGCCCTCCGGGGACAGCCTGAAGCTTTCTTT.

This clonotype was counted only a few times. The chain joins TRBV11-2 to TRBJ2-3; tentative D call: TRBD2 (6 bases). Germline V gene sequence: CDR1 SGHAT, CDR2 FQNNGV. This CDR3 contains 15 residues. Trimming removed 5 bases at V and 4 bases at J, with 16 bases between. CDR3 in DNA: TGTGCCAGCAGCCCCAGACTAGTTGGACCAGATACGCAGTATTTT. Residues: CASSPRLVGPDTQYF.